This T cell receptor (beta chain) was recovered during a study of blood T cells in healthy people across ages. CDR1 is SEHNR, CDR2 FQNEAQ, per germline (reference sequence). CDR3 length: 17 amino acids. Trimming removed 5 bases from V and 6 bases from J; junction bases left unmatched: 13. This clonotype was counted many times. Sample-barcoded 5' priming and a J-beta primer mix drove a second PCR of about 6 to 11 cycles. Using its own MiXCR run on the 5' RACE reads, TCRdb lists one record per CDR3 protein. The sample carries 700,000 or so distinct CDR3 sequences, roughly two fifths recorded once. Sequencing was carried out using blood. This clonotype was obtained from an elderly man in good health. The chain has TRBV7-9 and TRBJ2-2; TRBD2 aligns across 9 bases. CDR3 sequence: CASSPARLAGSAGELFF. CDR3 in DNA: TGTGCCAGCAGCCCCGCGCGGCTAGCGGGATCCGCCGGGGAGCTGTTTTTT.